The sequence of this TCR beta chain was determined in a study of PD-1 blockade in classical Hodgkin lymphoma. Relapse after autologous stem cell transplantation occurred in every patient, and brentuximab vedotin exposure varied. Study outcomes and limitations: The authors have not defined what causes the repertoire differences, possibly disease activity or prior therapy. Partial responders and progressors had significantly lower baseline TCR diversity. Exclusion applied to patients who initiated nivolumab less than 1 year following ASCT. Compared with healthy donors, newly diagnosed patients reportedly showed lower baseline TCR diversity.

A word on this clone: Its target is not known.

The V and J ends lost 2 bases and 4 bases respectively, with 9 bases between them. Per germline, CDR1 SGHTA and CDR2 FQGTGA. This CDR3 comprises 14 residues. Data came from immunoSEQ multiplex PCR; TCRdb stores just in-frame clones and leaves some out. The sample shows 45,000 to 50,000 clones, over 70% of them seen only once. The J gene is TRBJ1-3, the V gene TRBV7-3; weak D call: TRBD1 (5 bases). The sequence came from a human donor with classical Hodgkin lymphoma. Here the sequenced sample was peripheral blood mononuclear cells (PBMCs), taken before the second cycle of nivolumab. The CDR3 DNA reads TGTGCCAGCAGCTTACCAGGGCGAGGAAACACCATATATTTT. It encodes CASSLPGRGNTIYF.